The clone carrying this TCR beta chain was recorded a few times. This entry belongs to a study of blood T cell repertoires in COVID-19. Produced via immunoSEQ multiplex PCR; TCRdb's table is partial and in-frame only. Among roughly 190,000 clones listed, around four fifths were seen once. Unmatched junction bases numbered 5, after V lost 5 bases and J lost 2 bases. The CDR3 has 14 residues. Germline CDR1 and CDR2: SNHLY and FYNNEI. The sample consisted of peripheral blood. The receptor was derived from a man under 40 with active or convalescent COVID-19. This chain joins TRBV2 and TRBJ2-7; TRBD2 agrees at 8 bases. The CDR3: CASSRLASTYEQYF. The CDR3 nucleotides are TGTGCCAGCAGTAGACTAGCGAGTACCTACGAGCAGTACTTC.